The entry below gives a single T cell receptor (beta chain) sequence along with its context. Its antigen is unknown. Treatment defined: roughly 20 received Ad26.COV2.S at low or high dose, single or two shots; five or six received placebo; per-sample allocation not given. The investigators took samples on day 63 after the first vaccine or placebo injection. This record comes from a study of Ad26.COV2.S vaccination and SARS-CoV-2 variants. In the study overall: The trial was COV1001 and the donor's arm was Ad26.COV2.S. Donor got 5x10^10 or 1x10^11 viral particles of Ad26.COV2.S.

Sequencing used immunoSEQ multiplex PCR; TCRdb keeps in-frame clones, though not all of them. Found here are some 500,000 clones, 80% to 90% of them singletons; the top ten hold around 2.5%. The study, taken as a whole, reports: Possibly, TCR breadth and depth analyses underestimated total T cell responses.

CDR1 is MNHEY, CDR2 SVGAGI, per germline. Trimming took off 2 bases at V and 8 bases at J, with 7 bases between the two ends. The CDR3 loop spans 13 amino acids. The sample consisted of peripheral blood, taken in a trial of Ad26.COV2.S vaccine versus placebo. The chain joins TRBV6-5 to TRBJ1-6, with D hard to call. This TCR was recovered from a person aged 18-65 years who received the Ad26.COV2.S COVID-19 vaccine or a placebo. CDR3 region: CASSYRVYSPLHF. The DNA of the CDR3 is TGTGCCAGCAGTTACAGGGTTTATTCACCCCTCCACTTT.